The 19 T cell receptor beta chains reported below all come from one sample, sequenced in a study of PD-L1 blockade in urothelial cancer. Noted time point: pretreatment peripheral blood. Using immunoSEQ multiplex PCR, the repertoire was profiled, and TCRdb retains in-frame clones only, with some absent. Of under 70,000 clones in the sample, about 81% were seen once. Sequencing was performed on PBMCs, taken around atezolizumab (anti-PD-L1) treatment. The receptors shown here come from a man aged 65-85 years with urothelial cancer.

The chain couples TRBV7-9 to TRBJ1-2; TRBD1 is a possible D gene (6 bases). Germline V lookup: CDR1 SEHNR, CDR2 FQNEAQ (reference sequence). The CDR3 is 13 residues long. V gave up 5 bases and J gave up 3 bases, with 10 bases separating them. The CDR3 sequence: CASSVGGDYGYTF. CDR3 coding DNA: TGTGCCAGCAGCGTAGGGGGAGACTATGGCTACACCTTC.

This clone was detected once. The chain employs TRBV10-3 and TRBJ1-4; possibly TRBD1 for D (5 bases). CDR3 size: 13 residues. Germline V gene lookup returns CDR1 ENHRY and CDR2 SYGVKD. Trimming stripped 4 bases from V and 5 bases from J, with 8 bases between. The CDR3 region is CAISGQQNEKLFF. CDR3 coding DNA: TGTGCCATCAGTGGACAGCAGAATGAAAAACTGTTTTTT.

The DNA of the CDR3 is TGCGCCAGCAGCCGAAGCGGGAGTACCTACAATGAGCAGTTCTTC. Protein product: CASSRSGSTYNEQFF. The chain joins TRBV4-1 to TRBJ2-1; 8 positions match TRBD2. V was pared by 4 bases and J by 2 bases, with 4 bases of the junction left unmatched. The CDR3 is 15 residues long. Germline-derived CDR1 and CDR2 are MGHRA and YSYEKL.

The chain recombines TRBV5-4 with TRBJ2-7; perhaps TRBD2 as D (5 bases). The V end was cut by 4 bases, the J end by 4 bases, with 15 bases between. The germline V gene has CDR1 SGHNT and CDR2 YYREEE (reference sequence). This CDR3 region has 14 residues. CDR3: CASSPSEDSYEQYF. The CDR3 DNA reads as TGTGCCAGCAGCCCCTCGGAGGACTCATACGAGCAGTACTTC.

This chain uses TRBV5-1 with TRBJ2-1, with 9 bases aligning to TRBD2. V shed 2 bases, J shed 5 bases, and the junction held 8 bases outside the gene matches. Germline lookup yields CDR1 SGHRS and CDR2 YFSETQ. CDR3 length equals 16 residues. CDR3 sequence: CASSFTLAGANNEQFF. The CDR3 nucleotides are TGCGCCAGCAGCTTTACTTTAGCGGGAGCTAACAATGAGCAGTTCTTC.

The gene calls are TRBV9 and TRBJ2-5; D is possibly TRBD1 (6 bases). There are 15 residues in the CDR3. V was pared by 0 bases and J by 5 bases, with 14 bases between. The V gene's germline CDR1 is SGDLS and CDR2 YYNGEE. The CDR3 coding sequence is TGTGCCAGCAGCGTAGGTATGGGGGCGAGGGAGACCCAGTACTTC. Its protein is CASSVGMGARETQYF.

The V and J genes are TRBV19 and TRBJ1-1, with 10 bases fitting TRBD1. V lost 10 bases and J lost 5; bases outside the gene matches: 4. The germline gives CDR1 LNHDA, CDR2 SQIVND (reference sequence). The CDR3 runs 12 residues. CDR3 loop: CAIWTGGTEAFF. The CDR3 nucleotides are TGTGCCATTTGGACAGGGGGAACTGAAGCTTTCTTT.

The chain is built from TRBV11-2 and TRBJ2-3; 7 bases map to TRBD1. Germline V gene sequence: CDR1 SGHAT, CDR2 FQNNGV. The CDR3 extends over 13 amino acids. Germline trimming cut 5 bases from V and 4 bases from J; bases unmatched to any gene: 3. CDR3 sequence (DNA): TGTGCCAGCAGCGTTGGGACAGCAGATACGCAGTATTTT. As protein: CASSVGTADTQYF.

The CDR3 DNA is TGCGCCAGCACCAAGCAAGGGGACTCCTACGAGCAGTACTTC. This sequence encodes CASTKQGDSYEQYF. J is TRBJ2-7 and V is TRBV23-1; tentative D call: TRBD1 (5 bases). TRBV23-1 is assigned to the ORF class and has an uncertain function. V gave up 7 bases and J gave up 0 bases, with 13 bases separating them. The CDR3 is made up of 14 amino acids.

The J gene is TRBJ2-7, the V gene TRBV4-1, with 10 nucleotides matching TRBD2. Germline CDR1 is MGHRA and CDR2 is YSYEKL. This CDR3 spans 15 amino acids. After removal of 1 base from V and 2 bases from J, the junction contained 2 bases not matched to a gene. The CDR3: CASSQALAGAYEQYF. CDR3 DNA: TGCGCCAGCAGCCAAGCCCTAGCGGGGGCCTACGAGCAGTACTTC.

The rearrangement uses TRBV27 and TRBJ1-5, with TRBD1 matching over 7 bases. This CDR3 contains 18 residues. Per germline, CDR1 MNHEY and CDR2 SMNVEV (reference sequence). Trimming at V came to 1 base and at J to 0 bases, leaving 9 bases not matched to a gene. This CDR3 reads CASSLWANHRGSNQPQHF. The CDR3 DNA reads as TGTGCCAGCAGTTTATGGGCAAACCACAGGGGTAGCAATCAGCCCCAGCATTTT.

This clone appeared once. The chain combines TRBV11-2 with TRBJ1-2, with a weak D call TRBD1 (5 bases). V lost 11 bases and J lost 0, with 10 bases in between. Germline V gives CDR1 SGHAT, CDR2 FQNNGV. The CDR3 runs 12 residues. The CDR3: CAVTGPNYGYTF. In DNA form, the CDR3 reads TGTGCCGTCACAGGACCTAACTATGGCTACACCTTC.

This clone was detected only a few times. The chain links TRBV5-4 to TRBJ2-2; 7 bases fit TRBD2. The CDR3 extends over 16 amino acids. Germline values: CDR1 SGHNT, CDR2 YYREEE (reference sequence). V dropped 4 bases and J dropped 6; count of bases not matched to a gene: 12. For the CDR3, the DNA is TGTGCCAGCAGCGACCCCCTGGCGGGGGTATCCGGGGAGCTGTTTTTT. It codes for CASSDPLAGVSGELFF.

The J gene is TRBJ2-2, the V gene TRBV19; the match to TRBD2 covers 9 bases. Germline CDR1 is LNHDA and CDR2 is SQIVND (reference sequence). Unmatched junction bases numbered 14, after V lost 3 bases and J lost 6 bases. CDR3 length: 18 amino acids. In DNA form, the CDR3 reads TGTGCCAGTAGTATTCCGAAGTCGGGACTAGCAATGTCCGGGGAGCTGTTTTTT. This translates into CASSIPKSGLAMSGELFF. Complete variable domain (other parts from reference TRBV19 and TRBJ2-2): DGGITQSPKYLFRKEGQNVTLSCEQNLNHDAMYWYRQDPGQGLRLIYYSQIVNDFQKGDIAEGYSVSREKKESFPLTVTSAQKNPTAFYLCASSIPKSGLAMSGELFFGEGSRLTVL.

The V gene is TRBV13, the J gene TRBJ2-3; no reliable D call. The CDR3 is made up of 14 amino acids. Germline values: CDR1 PRHDT, CDR2 FYEKMQ (reference sequence). Trimming removed 0 bases at V and 1 base at J, with 5 bases between. Here the CDR3 reads CASSLGQGTDTQYF. The DNA of the CDR3 is TGTGCCAGCAGCTTAGGTCAGGGCACAGATACGCAGTATTTT.

The chain has TRBV19 and TRBJ1-1, with 8 bases lining up with TRBD1. Germline V gene sequence: CDR1 LNHDA, CDR2 SQIVND (reference sequence). CDR3 length: 15 amino acids. Germline trimming cut 5 bases from V and 2 bases from J; bases unmatched to any gene: 7. Here the CDR3 reads CASSSRTGLNTEAFF. DNA of the CDR3: TGTGCCAGTAGTTCGAGGACAGGGCTTAACACTGAAGCTTTCTTT.

The chain has TRBV5-6 and TRBJ2-2; D might be TRBD2 (5 bases). V was trimmed by 4 bases and J by 1 base, leaving 17 bases between them. The length of the CDR3 is 17 residues. Germline V lookup: CDR1 SGHDT, CDR2 YYEEEE. The CDR3 DNA follows: TGTGCCAGCAGCCCGATCAAAAGCGGAATGAACACCGGGGAGCTGTTTTTT. Protein sequence: CASSPIKSGMNTGELFF.

By share, this clone counts as medium-sized. This rearrangement joins TRBV7-2 to TRBJ2-7, with D perhaps TRBD2 (5 bases). The V gene's germline CDR1 is SGHTA and CDR2 FQGNSA. V was cut by 1 base and J by 6 bases, with 10 bases left in between. The length of the CDR3 is 13 residues. The CDR3 here is CASSLEQAGEQYF. In DNA, the CDR3 is TGTGCCAGCAGCTTAGAGCAGGCGGGCGAGCAGTACTTC.

V usage is TRBV19 and J usage is TRBJ2-3; the D gene is possibly TRBD1 (6 bases). CDR3 length: 16 residues. In germline, CDR1 is LNHDA, CDR2 SQIVND (reference sequence). The V gene lost 2 bases and the J gene lost 2 bases, with 14 bases spanning the gap. This CDR3 reads CASSIRDTRYTDTQYF. CDR3 bases: TGTGCCAGTAGTATACGGGACACACGTTACACAGATACGCAGTATTTT.